This T cell receptor beta chain originates from a study of T-cell reconstitution after alpha-beta-depleted transplantation in children. This clonotype was seen a few times. V dropped 2 bases and J dropped 6 bases, with 11 bases sitting between them. Per germline, CDR1 LGHDT and CDR2 YNNKEL (reference sequence). The CDR3 is 13 amino acids. Using unique molecular identifiers, the investigators prepared the TCRbeta library. From the PCR reads, TCRdb called clonotypes with MiXCR, one entry per CDR3 protein. The data show 200,000 to 300,000 distinct CDR3 sequences, with about 24% seen just once and about 5% held by the top ten.

Sequences were derived from PBMCs, mostly from graft donor cells, sampled 360 days after TCRalphabeta/CD19-depleted stem cell transplant. The chain employs TRBV3-1 and TRBJ2-7; D may be TRBD2 (5 bases). The source is a female patient aged 2-10 years who had a stem cell transplant for congenital amegakaryocytic thrombocytopenia, so the T cells may come from the graft donor. CDR3 residues: CASSQSRAGEQYF. The CDR3 DNA is TGTGCCAGCAGCCAAAGTCGGGCGGGCGAGCAGTACTTC.